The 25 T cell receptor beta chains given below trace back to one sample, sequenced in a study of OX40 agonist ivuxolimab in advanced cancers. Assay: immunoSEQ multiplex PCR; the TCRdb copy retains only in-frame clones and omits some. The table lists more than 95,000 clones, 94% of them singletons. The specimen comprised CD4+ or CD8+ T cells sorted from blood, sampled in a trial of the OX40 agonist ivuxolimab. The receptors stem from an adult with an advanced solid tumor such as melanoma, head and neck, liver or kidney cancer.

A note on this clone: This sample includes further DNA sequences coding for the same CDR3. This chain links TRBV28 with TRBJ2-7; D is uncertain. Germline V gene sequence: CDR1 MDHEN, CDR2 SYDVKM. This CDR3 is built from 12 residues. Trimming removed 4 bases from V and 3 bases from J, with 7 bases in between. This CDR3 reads CASSSGRYEQYF. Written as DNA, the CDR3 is TGTGCCAGCAGTTCCGGGCGCTACGAGCAGTACTTC.

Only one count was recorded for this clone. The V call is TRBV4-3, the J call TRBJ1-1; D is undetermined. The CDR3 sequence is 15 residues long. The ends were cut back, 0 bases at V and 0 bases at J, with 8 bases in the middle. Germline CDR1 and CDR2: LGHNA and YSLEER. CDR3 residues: CASSQDSVMNTEAFF. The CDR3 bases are TGCGCCAGCAGCCAAGACTCCGTTATGAACACTGAAGCTTTCTTT.

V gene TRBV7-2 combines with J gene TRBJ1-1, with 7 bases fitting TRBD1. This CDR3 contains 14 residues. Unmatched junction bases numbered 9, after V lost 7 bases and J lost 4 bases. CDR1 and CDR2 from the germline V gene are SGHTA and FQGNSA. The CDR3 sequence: CASTPGRGFTEAFF. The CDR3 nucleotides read TGTGCCAGCACCCCCGGCAGGGGGTTCACTGAAGCTTTCTTT.

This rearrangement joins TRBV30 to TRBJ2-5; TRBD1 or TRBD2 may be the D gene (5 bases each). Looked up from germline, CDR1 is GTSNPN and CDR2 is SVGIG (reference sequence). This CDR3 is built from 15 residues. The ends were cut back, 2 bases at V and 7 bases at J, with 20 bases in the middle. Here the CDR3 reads CAWSPGTPKIVTQYF. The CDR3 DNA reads TGTGCCTGGAGTCCCGGGACCCCAAAAATCGTGACCCAGTACTTC.

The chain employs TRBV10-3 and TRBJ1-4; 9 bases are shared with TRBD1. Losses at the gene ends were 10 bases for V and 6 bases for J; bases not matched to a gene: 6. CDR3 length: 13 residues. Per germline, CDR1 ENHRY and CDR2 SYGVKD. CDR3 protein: CATRDRVDEKLFF. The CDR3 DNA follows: TGTGCCACTCGGGACAGGGTGGATGAAAAACTGTTTTTT.

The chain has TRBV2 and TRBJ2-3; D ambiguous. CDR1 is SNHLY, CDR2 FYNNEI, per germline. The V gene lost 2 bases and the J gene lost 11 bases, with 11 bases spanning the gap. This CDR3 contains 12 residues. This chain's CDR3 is CASSEQARKQYF. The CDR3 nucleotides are TGTGCCAGCAGTGAACAGGCCCGTAAGCAGTATTTT. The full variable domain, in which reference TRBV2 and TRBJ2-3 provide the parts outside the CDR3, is EPEVTQTPSHQVTQMGQEVILRCVPISNHLYFYWYRQILGQKVEFLVSFYNNEISEKSEIFDDQFSVERPDGSNFTLKIRSTKLEDSAMYFCASSEQARKQYFGPGTRLTVL.

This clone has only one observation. This CDR3 reads CASSLSAGGYNEQFF. CDR3 coding DNA: TGTGCCAGCAGTTTATCTGCGGGAGGCTACAATGAGCAGTTCTTC. V gene TRBV27 combines with J gene TRBJ2-1; 8 bases fit TRBD2. CDR1 and CDR2 (germline): MNHEY, SMNVEV (reference sequence). This CDR3 has 15 residues. Trimming took 0 bases from V and 3 from J; bases not matched to a gene: 1.

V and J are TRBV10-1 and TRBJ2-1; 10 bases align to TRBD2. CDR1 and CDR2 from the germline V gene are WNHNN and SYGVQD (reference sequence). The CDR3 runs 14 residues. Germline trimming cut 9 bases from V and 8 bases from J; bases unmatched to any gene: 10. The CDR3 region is CASQSGGAGDEQFF. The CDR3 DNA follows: TGCGCCAGTCAAAGCGGGGGGGCCGGCGATGAGCAGTTCTTC.

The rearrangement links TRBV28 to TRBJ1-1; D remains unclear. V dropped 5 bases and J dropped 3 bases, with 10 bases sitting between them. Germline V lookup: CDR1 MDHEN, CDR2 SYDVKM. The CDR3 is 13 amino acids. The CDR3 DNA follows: TGTGCCAGCAGTCCACCGGAGGACACTGAAGCTTTCTTT. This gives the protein CASSPPEDTEAFF.

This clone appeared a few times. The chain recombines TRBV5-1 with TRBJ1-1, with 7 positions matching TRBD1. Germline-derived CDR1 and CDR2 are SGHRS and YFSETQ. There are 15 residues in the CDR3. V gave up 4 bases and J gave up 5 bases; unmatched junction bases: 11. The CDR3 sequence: CASSPAQGIGTEAFF. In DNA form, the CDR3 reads TGCGCCAGCAGCCCCGCACAGGGGATAGGAACTGAAGCTTTCTTT.

The CDR3 sequence: CAWVDRGSGNTIYF. The CDR3 coding sequence is TGTGCCTGGGTGGACAGGGGGTCTGGAAACACCATATATTTT. This chain connects TRBV30 to TRBJ1-3; 10 bases match TRBD1. Germline assignment: CDR1 GTSNPN and CDR2 SVGIG (reference sequence). This CDR3 has 14 amino acids. V gave up 5 bases and J gave up 1 base; unmatched junction bases: 2.

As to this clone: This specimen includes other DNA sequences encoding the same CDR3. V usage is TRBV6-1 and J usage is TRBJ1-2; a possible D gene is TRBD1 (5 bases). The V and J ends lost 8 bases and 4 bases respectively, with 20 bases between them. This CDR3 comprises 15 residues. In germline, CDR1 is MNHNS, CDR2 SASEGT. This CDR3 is CASSAGQGSSYGYTF. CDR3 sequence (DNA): TGTGCCAGCTCAGCCGGGCAGGGATCCTCCTATGGCTACACCTTC.

The CDR3 loop reads CASSETGINGYTF. CDR3 nucleotides: TGTGCCAGCAGTGAAACAGGTATAAATGGCTACACCTTC. The rearrangement joins TRBV2 to TRBJ1-2; a weak D match, TRBD1 (5 bases). CDR1 is SNHLY and CDR2 is FYNNEI in the germline V gene. Trimming shortened V by 2 bases and J by 6 bases, and 10 bases separated the two germline ends. The CDR3 is 13 amino acids.

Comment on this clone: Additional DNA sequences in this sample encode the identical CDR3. The CDR3 loop reads CASSLVGGETQYF. CDR3 nucleotides: TGTGCCAGCAGCTTAGTTGGGGGAGAGACCCAGTACTTC. The chain links TRBV7-2 to TRBJ2-5, with D perhaps assigned TRBD1 or TRBD2 (5 bases each). Trimming took off 1 base at V and 4 bases at J, with 7 bases between the two ends. CDR3 length: 13 residues. In germline, CDR1 is SGHTA, CDR2 FQGNSA.

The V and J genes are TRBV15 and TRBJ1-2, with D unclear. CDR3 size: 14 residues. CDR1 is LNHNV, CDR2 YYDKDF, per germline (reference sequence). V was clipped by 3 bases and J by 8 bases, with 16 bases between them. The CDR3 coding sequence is TGTGCCACCAGCAGGAAAGACACTTCCGAGGGCTACACCTTC. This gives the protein CATSRKDTSEGYTF.

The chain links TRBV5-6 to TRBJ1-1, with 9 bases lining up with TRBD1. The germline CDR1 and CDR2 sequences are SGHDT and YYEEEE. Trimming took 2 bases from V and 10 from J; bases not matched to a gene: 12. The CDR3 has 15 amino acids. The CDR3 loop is CASSFLAGATGGAFF. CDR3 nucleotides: TGTGCCAGCAGCTTCCTGGCCGGGGCGACAGGGGGAGCTTTCTTT. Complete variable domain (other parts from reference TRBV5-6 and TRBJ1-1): DAGVTQSPTHLIKTRGQQVTLRCSPKSGHDTVSWYQQALGQGPQFIFQYYEEEERQRGNFPDRFSGHQFPNYSSELNVNALLLGDSALYLCASSFLAGATGGAFFGQGTRLTVV.

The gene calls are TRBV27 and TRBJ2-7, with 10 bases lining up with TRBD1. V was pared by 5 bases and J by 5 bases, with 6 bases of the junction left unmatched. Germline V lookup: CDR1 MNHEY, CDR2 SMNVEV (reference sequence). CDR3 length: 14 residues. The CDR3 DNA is TGTGCCAGCAGTACCCGGGACAGGGGAAACGAGCAGTACTTC. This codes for CASSTRDRGNEQYF.

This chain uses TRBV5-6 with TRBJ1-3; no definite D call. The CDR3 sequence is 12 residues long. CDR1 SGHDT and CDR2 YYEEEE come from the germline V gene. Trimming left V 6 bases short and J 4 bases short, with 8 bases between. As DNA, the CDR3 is TGTGCCAGCAAGGGCTGGGGAAACACCATATATTTT. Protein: CASKGWGNTIYF.

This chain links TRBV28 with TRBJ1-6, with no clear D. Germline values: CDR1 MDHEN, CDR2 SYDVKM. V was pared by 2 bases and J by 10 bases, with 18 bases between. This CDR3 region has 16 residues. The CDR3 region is CASSLGVQSSSSPLHF. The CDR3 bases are TGTGCCAGCAGTTTAGGGGTACAATCGTCTTCATCACCCCTCCACTTT.

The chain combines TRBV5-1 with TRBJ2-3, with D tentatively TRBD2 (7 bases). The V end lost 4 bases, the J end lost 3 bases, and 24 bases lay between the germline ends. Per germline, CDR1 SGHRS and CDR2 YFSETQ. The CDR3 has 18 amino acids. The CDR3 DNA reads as TGCGCCAGCAGCCCAATTAGCTTCGGCAGGGGAGGGACAGATACGCAGTATTTT. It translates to CASSPISFGRGGTDTQYF.

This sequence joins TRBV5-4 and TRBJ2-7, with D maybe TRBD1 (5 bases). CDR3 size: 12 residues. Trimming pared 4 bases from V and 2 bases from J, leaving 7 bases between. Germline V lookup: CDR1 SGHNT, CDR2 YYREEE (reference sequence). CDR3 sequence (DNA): TGTGCCAGCAGCCAGGACACCTACGAGCAGTACTTC. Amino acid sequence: CASSQDTYEQYF. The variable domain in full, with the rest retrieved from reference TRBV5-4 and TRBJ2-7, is ETGVTQSPTHLIKTRGQQVTLRCSSQSGHNTVSWYQQALGQGPQFIFQYYREEENGRGNFPPRFSGLQFPNYSSELNVNALELDDSALYLCASSQDTYEQYFGPGTRLTVT.

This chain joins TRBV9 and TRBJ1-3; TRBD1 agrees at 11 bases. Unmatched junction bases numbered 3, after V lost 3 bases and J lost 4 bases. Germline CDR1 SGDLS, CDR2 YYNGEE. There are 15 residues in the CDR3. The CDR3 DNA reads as TGTGCCAGCAGCGCCGGGACAGGGGGGGGAAACACCATATATTTT. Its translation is CASSAGTGGGNTIYF.

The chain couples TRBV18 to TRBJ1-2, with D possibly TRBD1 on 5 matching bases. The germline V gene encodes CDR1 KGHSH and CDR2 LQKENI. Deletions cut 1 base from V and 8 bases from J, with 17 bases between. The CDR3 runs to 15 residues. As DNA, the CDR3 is TGTGCCAGCTCACCACTCGGAGAGGGGATCGGCGGCTACACCTTC. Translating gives CASSPLGEGIGGYTF.

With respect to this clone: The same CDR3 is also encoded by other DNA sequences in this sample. CDR3 sequence: CSASEETQYF. In DNA, the CDR3 is TGCAGTGCTTCCGAAGAGACCCAGTACTTC. This rearrangement joins TRBV20-1 to TRBJ2-5; D is unresolved. CDR1 and CDR2 from the germline V gene are DFQATT and SNEGSKA (reference sequence). V shed 5 bases and J shed 3 bases, with 4 bases lying between them. The CDR3 totals 10 residues.

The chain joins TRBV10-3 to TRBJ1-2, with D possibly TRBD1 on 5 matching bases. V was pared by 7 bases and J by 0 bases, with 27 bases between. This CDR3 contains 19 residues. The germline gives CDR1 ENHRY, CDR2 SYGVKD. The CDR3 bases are TGTGCCATCACCCCAAGCTCTCGGGACCCCATTGGCCCTAACTATGGCTACACCTTC. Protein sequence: CAITPSSRDPIGPNYGYTF.